This T cell receptor beta chain was observed in a study of cytomegalovirus exposure and HLA in healthy donors. Study-wide results and caveats: Listed as cytomegalovirus-associated were roughly 180 TCR beta chains. As a later analysis showed, several of the most significant clusters appeared to be linked to common viral pathogens.

Unrecorded immune exposures were likely, despite nominal health at sampling. With respect to this clone: Antigen: not known.

The PCR used 60 Vbeta and 13 Jbeta primers. Produced via immunoSEQ multiplex PCR; TCRdb's table is partial and in-frame only. Counted here are roughly 230,000 clones, 80% to 95% occurring once; the ten biggest clones make up approximately 1.5%. This CDR3 has 15 residues. The germline CDR1 and CDR2 sequences are PRHDT and FYEKMQ (reference sequence). Germline trimming cut 0 bases from V and 3 bases from J; bases unmatched to any gene: 4. This chain uses TRBV13 with TRBJ2-7, with 8 bases matching TRBD1. What was sequenced was PBMCs. The TCR sequence derives from a girl aged 2 to 10 in good health and CMV-seronegative. The CDR3 loop reads CASSLGQQGDYEQYF. The DNA for the CDR3 is TGTGCCAGCAGCTTAGGCCAACAGGGGGACTACGAGCAGTACTTC.